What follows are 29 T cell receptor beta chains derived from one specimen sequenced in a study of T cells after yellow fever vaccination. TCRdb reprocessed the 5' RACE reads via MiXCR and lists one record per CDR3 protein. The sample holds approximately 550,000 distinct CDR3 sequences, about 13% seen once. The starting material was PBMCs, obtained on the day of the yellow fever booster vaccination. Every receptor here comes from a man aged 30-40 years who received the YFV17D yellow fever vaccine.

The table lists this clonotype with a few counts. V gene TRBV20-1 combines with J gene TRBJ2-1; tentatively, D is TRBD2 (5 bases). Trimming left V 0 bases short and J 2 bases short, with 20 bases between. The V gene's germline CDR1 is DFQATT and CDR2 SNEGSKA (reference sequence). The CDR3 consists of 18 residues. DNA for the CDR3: TGCAGTGCTAGAGACCGCGGTCCTTGGAGGATCGCCTACAATGAGCAGTTCTTC. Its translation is CSARDRGPWRIAYNEQFF.

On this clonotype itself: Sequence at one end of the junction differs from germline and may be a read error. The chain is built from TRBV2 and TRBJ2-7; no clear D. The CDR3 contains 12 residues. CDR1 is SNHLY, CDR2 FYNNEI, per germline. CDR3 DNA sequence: TGTTCCAGCGATTCCAGCTCCTACGAGCAGTACTTC. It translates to CSSDSSSYEQYF.

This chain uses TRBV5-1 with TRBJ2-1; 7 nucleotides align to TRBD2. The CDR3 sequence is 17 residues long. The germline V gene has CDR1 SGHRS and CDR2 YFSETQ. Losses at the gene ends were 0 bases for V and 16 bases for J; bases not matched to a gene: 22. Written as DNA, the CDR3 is TGCGCCAGCAGCTTGGCCAACCAGTACTTGCGGGAGACTCGTTACTTCTTC. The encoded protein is CASSLANQYLRETRYFF. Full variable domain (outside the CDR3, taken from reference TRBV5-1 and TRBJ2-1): KAGVTQTPRYLIKTRGQQVTLSCSPISGHRSVSWYQQTPGQGLQFLFEYFSETQRNKGNFPGRFSGRQFSNSRSEMNVSTLELGDSALYLCASSLANQYLRETRYFFGPGTRLTVL.

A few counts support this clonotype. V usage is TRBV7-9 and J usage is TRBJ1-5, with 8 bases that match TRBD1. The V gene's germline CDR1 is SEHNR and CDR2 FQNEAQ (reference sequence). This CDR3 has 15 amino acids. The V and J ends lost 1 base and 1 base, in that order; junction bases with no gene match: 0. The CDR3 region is CASSLGTGSNQPQHF. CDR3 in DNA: TGTGCCAGCAGCTTAGGGACAGGGAGCAATCAGCCCCAGCATTTT. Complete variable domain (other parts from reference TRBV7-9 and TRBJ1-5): DTGVSQNPRHKITKRGQNVTFRCDPISEHNRLYWYRQTLGQGPEFLTYFQNEAQLEKSRLLSDRFSAERPKGSFSTLEIQRTEQGDSAMYLCASSLGTGSNQPQHFGDGTRLSIL.

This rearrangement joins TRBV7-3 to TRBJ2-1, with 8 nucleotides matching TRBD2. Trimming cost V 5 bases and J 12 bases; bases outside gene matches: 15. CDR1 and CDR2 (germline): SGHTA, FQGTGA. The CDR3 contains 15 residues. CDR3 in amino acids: CASSDGTRVPWGQFF. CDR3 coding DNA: TGTGCCAGCAGCGACGGGACTAGAGTTCCCTGGGGGCAGTTCTTC.

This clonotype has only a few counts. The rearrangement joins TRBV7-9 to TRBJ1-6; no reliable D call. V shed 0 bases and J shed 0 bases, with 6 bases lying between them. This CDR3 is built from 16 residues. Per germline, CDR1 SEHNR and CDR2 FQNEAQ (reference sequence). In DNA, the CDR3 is TGTGCCAGCAGCTTAGCCTCGAGCTCCTATAATTCACCCCTCCACTTT. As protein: CASSLASSSYNSPLHF.

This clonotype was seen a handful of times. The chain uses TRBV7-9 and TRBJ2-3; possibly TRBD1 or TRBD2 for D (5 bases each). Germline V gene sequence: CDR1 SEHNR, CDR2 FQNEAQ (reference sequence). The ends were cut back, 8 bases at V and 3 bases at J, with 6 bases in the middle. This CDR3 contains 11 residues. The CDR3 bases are TGTGCCAGCGAGGGGACAGATACGCAGTATTTT. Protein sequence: CASEGTDTQYF.

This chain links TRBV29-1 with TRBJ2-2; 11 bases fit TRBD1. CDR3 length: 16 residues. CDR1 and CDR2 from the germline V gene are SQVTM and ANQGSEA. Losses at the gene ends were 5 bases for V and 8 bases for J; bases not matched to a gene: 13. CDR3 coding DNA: TGCAGCGTTCTCTCTGCGGACAGGGGGCAAGTTGGGGAGCTGTTTTTT. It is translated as CSVLSADRGQVGELFF.

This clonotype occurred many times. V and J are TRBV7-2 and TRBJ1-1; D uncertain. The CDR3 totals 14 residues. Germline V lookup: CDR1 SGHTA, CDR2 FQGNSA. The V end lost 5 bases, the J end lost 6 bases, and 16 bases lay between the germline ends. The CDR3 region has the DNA TGTGCCAGCAGCCCCGTGGCGTACGGGGCTGAAGCTTTCTTT. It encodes CASSPVAYGAEAFF.

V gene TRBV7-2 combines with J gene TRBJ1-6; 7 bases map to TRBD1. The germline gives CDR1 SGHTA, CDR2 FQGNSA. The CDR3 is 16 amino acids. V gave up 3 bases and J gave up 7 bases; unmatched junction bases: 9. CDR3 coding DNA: TGTGCCAGCAGCTTGGGGCCGGGACAGACCAATTCACCCCTCCACTTT. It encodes CASSLGPGQTNSPLHF.

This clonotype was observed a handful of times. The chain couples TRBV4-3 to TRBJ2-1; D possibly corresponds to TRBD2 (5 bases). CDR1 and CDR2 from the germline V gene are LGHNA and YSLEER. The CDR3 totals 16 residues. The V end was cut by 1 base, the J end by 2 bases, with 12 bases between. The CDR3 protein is CASSQGFRGPYNEQFF. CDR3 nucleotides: TGCGCCAGCAGCCAAGGTTTTCGCGGGCCCTACAATGAGCAGTTCTTC.

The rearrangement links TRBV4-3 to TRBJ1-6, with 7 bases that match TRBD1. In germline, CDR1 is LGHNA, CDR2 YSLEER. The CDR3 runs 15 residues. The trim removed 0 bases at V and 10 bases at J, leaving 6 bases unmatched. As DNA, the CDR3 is TGCGCCAGCAGCCAAGAACAGGGGAGTCGGTCACCCCTCCACTTT. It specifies CASSQEQGSRSPLHF.

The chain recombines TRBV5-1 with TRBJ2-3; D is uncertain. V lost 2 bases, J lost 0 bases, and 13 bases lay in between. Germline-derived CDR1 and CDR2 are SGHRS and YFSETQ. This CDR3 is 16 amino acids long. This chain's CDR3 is CASSFGRPTSTDTQYF. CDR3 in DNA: TGCGCCAGCAGCTTCGGCAGACCCACTAGCACAGATACGCAGTATTTT.

For the CDR3, the DNA is TGTGCCAGCAGCGTAGGATCCACCACCGGGGAGCTGTTTTTT. Amino acids: CASSVGSTTGELFF. The genes are TRBV9 and TRBJ2-2; D remains unclear. The CDR3 is 14 amino acids. The germline V and J ends were trimmed by 0 bases and 4 bases, with 7 bases remaining between them. Germline V lookup: CDR1 SGDLS, CDR2 YYNGEE.

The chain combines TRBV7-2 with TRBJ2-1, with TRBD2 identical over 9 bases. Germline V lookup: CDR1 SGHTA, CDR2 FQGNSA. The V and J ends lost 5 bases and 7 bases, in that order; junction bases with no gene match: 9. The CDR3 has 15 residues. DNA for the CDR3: TGTGCCAGCAGCCCGACTAGCGGAGTAGAGAATGAGCAGTTCTTC. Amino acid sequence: CASSPTSGVENEQFF.

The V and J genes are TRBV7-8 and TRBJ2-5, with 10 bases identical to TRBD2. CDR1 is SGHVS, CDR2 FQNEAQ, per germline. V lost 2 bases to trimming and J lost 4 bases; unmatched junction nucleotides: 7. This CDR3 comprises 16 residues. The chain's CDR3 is CASSLSASGGPETQYF. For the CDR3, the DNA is TGTGCCAGCAGCTTATCTGCTAGCGGGGGTCCAGAGACCCAGTACTTC.

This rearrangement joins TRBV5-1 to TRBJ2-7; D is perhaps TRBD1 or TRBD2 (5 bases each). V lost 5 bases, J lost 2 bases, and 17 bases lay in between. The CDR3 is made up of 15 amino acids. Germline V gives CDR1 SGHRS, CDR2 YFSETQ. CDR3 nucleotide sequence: TGCGCCAGCAGTTTACAACCCGGGACGACCTACGAGCAGTACTTC. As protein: CASSLQPGTTYEQYF.

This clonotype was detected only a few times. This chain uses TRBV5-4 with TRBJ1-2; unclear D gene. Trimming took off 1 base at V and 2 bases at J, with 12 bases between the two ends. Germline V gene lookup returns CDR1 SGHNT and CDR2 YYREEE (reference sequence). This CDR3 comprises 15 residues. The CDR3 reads CASSLMPPRNYGYTF. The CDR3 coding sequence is TGTGCCAGCAGCTTGATGCCTCCGCGAAACTATGGCTACACCTTC. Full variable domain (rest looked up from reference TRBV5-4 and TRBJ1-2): ETGVTQSPTHLIKTRGQQVTLRCSSQSGHNTVSWYQQALGQGPQFIFQYYREEENGRGNFPPRFSGLQFPNYSSELNVNALELDDSALYLCASSLMPPRNYGYTFGSGTRLTVV.

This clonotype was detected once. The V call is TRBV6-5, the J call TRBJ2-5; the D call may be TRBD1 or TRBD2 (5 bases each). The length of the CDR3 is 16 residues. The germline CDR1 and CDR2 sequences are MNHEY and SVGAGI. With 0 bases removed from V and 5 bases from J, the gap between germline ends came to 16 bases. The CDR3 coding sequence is TGTGCCAGCAGTTACTCCTCGGCTAGGGGAGAGGAGACCCAGTACTTC. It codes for CASSYSSARGEETQYF.

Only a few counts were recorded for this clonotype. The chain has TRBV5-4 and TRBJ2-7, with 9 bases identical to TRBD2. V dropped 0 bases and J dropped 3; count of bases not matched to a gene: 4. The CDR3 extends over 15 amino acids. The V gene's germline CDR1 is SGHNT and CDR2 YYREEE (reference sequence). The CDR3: CASSLVAGVGYEQYF. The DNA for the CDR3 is TGTGCCAGCAGCTTGGTAGCGGGAGTTGGCTACGAGCAGTACTTC. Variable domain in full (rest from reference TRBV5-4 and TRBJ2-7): ETGVTQSPTHLIKTRGQQVTLRCSSQSGHNTVSWYQQALGQGPQFIFQYYREEENGRGNFPPRFSGLQFPNYSSELNVNALELDDSALYLCASSLVAGVGYEQYFGPGTRLTVT.

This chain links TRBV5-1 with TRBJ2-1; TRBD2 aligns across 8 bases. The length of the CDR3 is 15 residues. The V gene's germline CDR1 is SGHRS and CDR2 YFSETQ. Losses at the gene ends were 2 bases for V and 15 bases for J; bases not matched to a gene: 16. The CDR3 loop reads CASSLRLANVPQWFF. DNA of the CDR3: TGCGCCAGCAGCTTAAGACTAGCGAACGTCCCGCAGTGGTTCTTC.

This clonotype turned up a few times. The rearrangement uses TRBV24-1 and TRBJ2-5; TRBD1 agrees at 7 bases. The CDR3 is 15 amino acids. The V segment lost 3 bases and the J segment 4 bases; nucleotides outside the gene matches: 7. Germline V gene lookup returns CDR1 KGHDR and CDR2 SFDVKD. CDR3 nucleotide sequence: TGTGCCACCAGTGATCAATCGACAGGGCCAGAGACCCAGTACTTC. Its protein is CATSDQSTGPETQYF.

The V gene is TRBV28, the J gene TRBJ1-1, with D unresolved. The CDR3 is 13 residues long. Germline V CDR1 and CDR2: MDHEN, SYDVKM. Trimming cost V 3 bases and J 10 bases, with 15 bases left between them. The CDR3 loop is CASSFRPPRVAFF. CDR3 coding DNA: TGTGCCAGCAGTTTTAGGCCTCCAAGGGTAGCTTTCTTT.

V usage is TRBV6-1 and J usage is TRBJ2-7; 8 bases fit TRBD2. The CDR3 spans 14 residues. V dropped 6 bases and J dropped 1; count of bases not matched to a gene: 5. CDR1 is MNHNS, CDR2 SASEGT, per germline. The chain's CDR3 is CASRTVAGSYEQYF. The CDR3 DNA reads TGTGCCAGCAGGACGGTAGCGGGATCCTACGAGCAGTACTTC.

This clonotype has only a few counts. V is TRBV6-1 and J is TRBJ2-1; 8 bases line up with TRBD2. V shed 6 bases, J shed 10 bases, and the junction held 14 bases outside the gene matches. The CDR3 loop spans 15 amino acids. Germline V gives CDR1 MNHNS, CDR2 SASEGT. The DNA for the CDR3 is TGTGCCAGCAGCCAAACTAGCGGCCTGGCGGAGGAGCAGTTCTTC. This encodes CASSQTSGLAEEQFF.

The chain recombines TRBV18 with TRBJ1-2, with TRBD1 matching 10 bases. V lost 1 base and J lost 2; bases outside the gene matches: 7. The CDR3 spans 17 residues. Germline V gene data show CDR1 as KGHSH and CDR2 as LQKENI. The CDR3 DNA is TGTGCCAGCTCACCACAACTCCCGGGACAGGGGAACTATGGCTACACCTTC. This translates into CASSPQLPGQGNYGYTF. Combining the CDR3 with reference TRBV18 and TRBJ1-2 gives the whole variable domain NAGVMQNPRHLVRRRGQEARLRCSPMKGHSHVYWYRQLPEEGLKFMVYLQKENIIDESGMPKERFSAEFPKEGPSILRIQQVVRGDSAAYFCASSPQLPGQGNYGYTFGSGTRLTVV.

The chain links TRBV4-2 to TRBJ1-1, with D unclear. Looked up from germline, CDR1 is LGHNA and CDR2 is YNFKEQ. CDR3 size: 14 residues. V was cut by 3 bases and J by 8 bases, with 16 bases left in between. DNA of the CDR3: TGTGCCAGCAGCCAGACCGTATCGACACCGGAAGCTTTCTTT. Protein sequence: CASSQTVSTPEAFF.

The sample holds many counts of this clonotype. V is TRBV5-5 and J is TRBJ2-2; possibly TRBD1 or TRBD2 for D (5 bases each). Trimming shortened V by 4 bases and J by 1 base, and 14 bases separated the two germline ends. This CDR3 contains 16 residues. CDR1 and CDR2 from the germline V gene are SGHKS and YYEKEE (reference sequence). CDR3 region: CASSVSGTGNTGELFF. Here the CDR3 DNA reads TGTGCCAGCAGCGTATCCGGGACGGGGAACACCGGGGAGCTGTTTTTT.

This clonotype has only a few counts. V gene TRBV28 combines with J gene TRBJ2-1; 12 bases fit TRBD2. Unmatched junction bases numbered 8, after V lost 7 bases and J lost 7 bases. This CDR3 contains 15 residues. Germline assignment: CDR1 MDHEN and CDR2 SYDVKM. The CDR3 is CASNQLTSGSNEQFF. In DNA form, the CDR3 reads TGTGCCAGCAACCAGTTGACTAGCGGGAGTAATGAGCAGTTCTTC.